The 13 T cell receptor beta chains below were found in one sample sequenced in a study of blood T cell repertoires in COVID-19 (dated by TCRdb to about 2020). Library preparation was by the immunoSEQ multiplex PCR assay. In its TCRdb copy, this immuneACCESS table keeps in-frame sequences only and misses some clones. Where compared with another copy, unresolved V genes explain less than half of these, and the others have no known cause. For this sample the table gives around 210,000 clones, of which 65% to 90% were detected only once. The ten largest clones add up to approximately 5.1% of the sample. The sequencing input was peripheral blood. These receptors were collected from a man aged 45-65 years with COVID-19, enrolled during active disease.

This clone was recorded only once. The gene calls are TRBV2 and TRBJ1-4; 7 nucleotides match TRBD1. The CDR3 spans 15 residues. The J segment lost 5 bases and the V segment lost 6 bases, leaving 9 bases of the junction unmatched. In germline, CDR1 is SNHLY, CDR2 FYNNEI. The CDR3 nucleotides are TGTGCCAGCAGCCTCGACAGGGAAGGAAATGAAAAACTGTTTTTT. Encoded protein: CASSLDREGNEKLFF. Using reference TRBV2 and TRBJ1-4 for the parts outside the CDR3, the full variable domain is EPEVTQTPSHQVTQMGQEVILRCVPISNHLYFYWYRQILGQKVEFLVSFYNNEISEKSEIFDDQFSVERPDGSNFTLKIRSTKLEDSAMYFCASSLDREGNEKLFFGSGTQLSVL.

The genes are TRBV4-2 and TRBJ2-5; 10 nucleotides agree with TRBD2. V shed 4 bases and J 0 bases; nucleotides not matched to a gene: 5. The germline CDR1 and CDR2 sequences are LGHNA and YNFKEQ. The CDR3 runs to 16 residues. For the CDR3, the DNA is TGTGCCAGCAGCCTAAGCCTAGCGGGGGACCAAGAGACCCAGTACTTC. Its translation is CASSLSLAGDQETQYF.

This sequence joins TRBV6-5 and TRBJ1-1; D possibly corresponds to TRBD1 (6 bases). The CDR3 covers 13 residues. The germline V and J ends were trimmed by 5 bases and 6 bases, with 13 bases remaining between them. The V gene's germline CDR1 is MNHEY and CDR2 SVGAGI. This CDR3 reads CASSHRARAEAFF. Written as DNA, the CDR3 is TGTGCCAGCAGTCACAGGGCTAGGGCTGAAGCTTTCTTT.

The rearrangement links TRBV5-4 to TRBJ2-1, with TRBD2 as a possible D gene (7 bases). The CDR3 is 17 residues long. V was cut by 0 bases and J by 0 bases, with 13 bases left in between. Looked up from germline, CDR1 is SGHNT and CDR2 is YYREEE (reference sequence). CDR3 amino acids: CASSLGGGFSSYNEQFF. CDR3 coding DNA: TGTGCCAGCAGCTTGGGGGGGGGCTTTAGCTCCTACAATGAGCAGTTCTTC.

This clone came up a few times. CDR3 loop: CASSLAPSGTSGKETQYF. The CDR3 bases are TGTGCCAGCAGCTTGGCCCCCTCCGGGACTAGCGGTAAAGAGACCCAGTACTTC. V is TRBV5-4 and J is TRBJ2-5, with TRBD2 matching over 11 bases. The CDR3 has 18 amino acids. Trimming cost V 0 bases and J 3 bases; bases outside gene matches: 10. Germline-derived CDR1 and CDR2 are SGHNT and YYREEE (reference sequence).

The chain employs TRBV9 and TRBJ1-2; 7 nucleotides align to TRBD1. The CDR3 consists of 12 residues. Germline assignment: CDR1 SGDLS and CDR2 YYNGEE. Trimming removed 5 bases from V and 4 bases from J; junction bases left unmatched: 2. CDR3 DNA sequence: TGTGCCAGCAGAGGGGACAGCTATGGCTACACCTTC. Translation: CASRGDSYGYTF.

This chain connects TRBV21-1 to TRBJ2-7; TRBD1 was called by the table and not checked on the DNA. TRBV21-1 is listed as a pseudogene. The CDR3 extends over 13 amino acids. The CDR3 spells CAITRTAPYEQYF. The CDR3 coding sequence is TGTGCCATCACGAGGACAGCTCCCTACGAGCAGTACTTC.

This clone was found a few times. The gene calls are TRBV20-1 and TRBJ1-5; no firm D call. The CDR3 has 10 residues. V was cut by 3 bases and J by 9 bases, with 6 bases left in between. Germline V gene lookup returns CDR1 DFQATT and CDR2 SNEGSKA (reference sequence). CDR3: CSASPGPQHF. CDR3 coding DNA: TGCAGTGCTAGTCCCGGGCCCCAGCATTTT.

This chain uses TRBV2 with TRBJ2-2, with unresolved D. Trimming took off 9 bases at V and 0 bases at J, with 5 bases between the two ends. CDR3 length: 12 amino acids. Germline values: CDR1 SNHLY, CDR2 FYNNEI. The CDR3 sequence is CASQTNTGELFF. Written as DNA, the CDR3 is TGTGCCAGTCAGACGAACACCGGGGAGCTGTTTTTT.

The chain is built from TRBV7-6 and TRBJ2-3; 15 positions match TRBD2. The CDR3 has 16 amino acids. Losses at the gene ends were 2 bases for V and 7 bases for J; bases not matched to a gene: 4. CDR1 and CDR2 from the germline V gene are SGHVS and FNYEAQ. CDR3 in DNA: TGTGCCAGCAGCTTATCGGGGACTAGCGGGGGGAATACGCAGTATTTT. Its translation is CASSLSGTSGGNTQYF.

This clone was detected once. In nucleotides, the CDR3 is TGTGCCAGCAGCCTGGGAGGATCGGGTTACGAGCAGTACTTC. The encoded protein is CASSLGGSGYEQYF. The chain has TRBV5-5 and TRBJ2-7; maybe TRBD2 (6 bases). The CDR3 loop spans 14 amino acids. V was trimmed by 4 bases and J by 4 bases, leaving 15 bases between them. CDR1 and CDR2 (germline): SGHKS, YYEKEE (reference sequence).

This clone occurred once. The chain's CDR3 is CAWSLLGATNEKLFF. In nucleotides, the CDR3 is TGTGCCTGGAGTCTCCTGGGGGCTACCAATGAAAAACTGTTTTTT. This chain joins TRBV30 and TRBJ1-4, with a possible D match to TRBD1 (6 bases). Germline CDR1 is GTSNPN and CDR2 is SVGIG (reference sequence). The V and J ends lost 2 bases and 5 bases respectively, with 15 bases between them. This CDR3 spans 15 amino acids.

V is TRBV5-1 and J is TRBJ2-3; 9 bases are shared with TRBD1. The CDR3 has 15 amino acids. Germline loops: CDR1 SGHRS, CDR2 YFSETQ. V lost 6 bases to trimming and J lost 1 base; unmatched junction nucleotides: 6. The CDR3 DNA follows: TGCGCCAGCACAGGACAGGGGTTGGGCACAGATACGCAGTATTTT. Its protein product is CASTGQGLGTDTQYF.